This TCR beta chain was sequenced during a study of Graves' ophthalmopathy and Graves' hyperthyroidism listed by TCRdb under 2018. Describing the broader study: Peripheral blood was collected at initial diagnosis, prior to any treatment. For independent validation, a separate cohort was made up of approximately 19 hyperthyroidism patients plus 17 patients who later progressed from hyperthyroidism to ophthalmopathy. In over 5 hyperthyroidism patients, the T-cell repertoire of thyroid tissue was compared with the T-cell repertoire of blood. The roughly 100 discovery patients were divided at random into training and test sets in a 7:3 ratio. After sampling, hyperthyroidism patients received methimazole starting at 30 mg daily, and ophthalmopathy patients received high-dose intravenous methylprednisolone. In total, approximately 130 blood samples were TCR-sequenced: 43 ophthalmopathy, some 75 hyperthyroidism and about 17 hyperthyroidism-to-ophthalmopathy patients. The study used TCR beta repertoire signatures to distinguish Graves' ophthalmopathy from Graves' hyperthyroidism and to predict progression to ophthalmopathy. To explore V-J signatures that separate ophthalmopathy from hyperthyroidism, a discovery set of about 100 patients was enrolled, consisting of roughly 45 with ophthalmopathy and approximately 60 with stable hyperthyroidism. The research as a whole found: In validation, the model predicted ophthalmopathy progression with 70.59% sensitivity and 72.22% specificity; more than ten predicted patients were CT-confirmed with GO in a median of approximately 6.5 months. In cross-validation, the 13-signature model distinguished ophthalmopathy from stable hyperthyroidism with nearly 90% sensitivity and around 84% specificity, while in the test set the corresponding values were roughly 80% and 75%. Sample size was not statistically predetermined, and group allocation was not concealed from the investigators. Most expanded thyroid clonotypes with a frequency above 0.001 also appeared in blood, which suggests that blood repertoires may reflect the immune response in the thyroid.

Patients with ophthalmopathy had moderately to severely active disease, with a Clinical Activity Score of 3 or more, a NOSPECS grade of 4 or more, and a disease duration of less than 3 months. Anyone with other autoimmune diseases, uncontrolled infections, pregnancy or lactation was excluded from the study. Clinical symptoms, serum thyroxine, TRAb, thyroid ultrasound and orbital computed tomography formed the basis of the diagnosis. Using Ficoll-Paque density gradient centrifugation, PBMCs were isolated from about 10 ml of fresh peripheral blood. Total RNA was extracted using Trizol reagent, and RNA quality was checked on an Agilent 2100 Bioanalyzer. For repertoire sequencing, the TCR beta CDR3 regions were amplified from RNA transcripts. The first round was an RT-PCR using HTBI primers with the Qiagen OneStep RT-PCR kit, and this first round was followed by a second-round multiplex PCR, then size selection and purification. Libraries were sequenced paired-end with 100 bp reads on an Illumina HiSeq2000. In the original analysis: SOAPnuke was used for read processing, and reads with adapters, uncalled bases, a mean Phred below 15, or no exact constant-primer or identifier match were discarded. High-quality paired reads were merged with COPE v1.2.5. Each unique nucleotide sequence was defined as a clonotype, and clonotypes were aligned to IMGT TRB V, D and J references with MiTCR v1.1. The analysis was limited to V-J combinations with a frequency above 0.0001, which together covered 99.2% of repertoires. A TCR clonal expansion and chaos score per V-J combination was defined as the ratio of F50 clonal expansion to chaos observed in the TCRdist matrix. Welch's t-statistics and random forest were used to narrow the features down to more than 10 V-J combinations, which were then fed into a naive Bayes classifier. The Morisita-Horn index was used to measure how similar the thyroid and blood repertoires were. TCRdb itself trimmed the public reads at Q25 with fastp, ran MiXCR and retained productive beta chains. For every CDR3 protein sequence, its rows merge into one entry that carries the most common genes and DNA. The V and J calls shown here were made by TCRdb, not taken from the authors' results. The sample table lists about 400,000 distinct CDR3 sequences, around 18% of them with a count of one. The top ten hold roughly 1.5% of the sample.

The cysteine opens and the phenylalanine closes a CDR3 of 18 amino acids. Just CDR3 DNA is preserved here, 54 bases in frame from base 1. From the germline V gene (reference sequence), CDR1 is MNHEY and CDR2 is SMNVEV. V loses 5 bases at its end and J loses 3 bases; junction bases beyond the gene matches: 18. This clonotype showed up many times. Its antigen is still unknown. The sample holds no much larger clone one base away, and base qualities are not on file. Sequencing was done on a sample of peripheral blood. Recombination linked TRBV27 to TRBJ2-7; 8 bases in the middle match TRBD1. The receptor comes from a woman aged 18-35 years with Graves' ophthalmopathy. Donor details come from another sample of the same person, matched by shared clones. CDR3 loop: CASSRLGTGALQIYEQYF. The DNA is TGTGCCAGCAGTCGGCTCGGGACAGGTGCTCTCCAAATCTACGAGCAGTACTTC.